This TCR beta chain was observed in a study of blood T cell repertoires in COVID-19. The CDR3 has 15 amino acids. Profiled with immunoSEQ multiplex PCR; TCRdb holds only in-frame clones, not every one. The data hold about 180,000 clones, with more than 75% observed a single time. This chain connects TRBV12-2 to TRBJ2-5; the table names TRBD1, a call not compared with the DNA. TRBV12-2 is described as a pseudogene. This TCR came from a man aged 55 to 69 who had been exposed to COVID-19. The sample consisted of PBMCs or T cells enriched from blood (not recorded which). In DNA form, the CDR3 reads TGTGCAAGTCGCTTAGTGGGACAGGGTCACTCGATCCAGTACTTC. Protein: CASRLVGQGHSIQYF.